This T cell receptor beta chain is drawn from a study of blood T cell repertoires in COVID-19. Study-wide context: The origin of the acute and convalescent COVID-19 samples was the United States, Italy and Spain. PBMCs, B-cell-depleted T cells, or T cells provided the cDNA or gDNA that made up the material.

The authors' processing: Amplification of reference gene primers was used by the study to estimate nucleated cell counts. The repertoire was sequenced with immunoSEQ multiplex PCR; TCRdb's copy has only in-frame clones and lacks some. D and trimming were read from the DNA, whereas the V and J calls and clone size are those reported in that table. In the table there are some 40,000 clones, about four fifths of which are singletons. Sample: peripheral blood. The TCR sequence derives from an older man with active or convalescent COVID-19.

CDR3 protein: CASRQTGLATGYTF. DNA for the CDR3: TGTGCCAGCAGGCAAACAGGGCTAGCCACTGGCTACACCTTC. The J gene is TRBJ1-2, the V gene TRBV28; maybe TRBD1 (6 bases). This CDR3 comprises 14 residues. CDR1 and CDR2 (germline): MDHEN, SYDVKM. V lost 6 bases and J lost 7, with 18 bases in between.